This T cell receptor beta chain was retrieved from a study of cytomegalovirus exposure and HLA in healthy donors. Overall study findings and caveats: A later look showed TCR association rates differing by HLA locus, highest for DRB1 and lowest for HLA-C. The records held CMV serostatus as the only immune exposure information.

The CDR3 runs 14 residues. V lost 4 bases and J lost 8, with 14 bases in between. Per germline, CDR1 MGHRA and CDR2 YSYEKL. This clone has a handful of counts. Antigen specificity is unknown. Researchers ran the PCR with 60 Vbeta and 13 Jbeta primers. Authors' methods: Later work found tens of millions of unique TCR beta chains, with some 11 million shared. The data were produced by immunoSEQ multiplex PCR, yet TCRdb's version contains in-frame clones alone and is incomplete. From that table come the V and J calls and clone size; the DNA was used to work out D and trimming. The sample lists about 89,000 clones, 65% to 85% occurring once.

Material for sequencing was PBMCs. The source is a man aged 30 to 39 in good health and CMV-seronegative. This chain joins TRBV4-1 and TRBJ1-4; weak D call: TRBD1 (6 bases). The CDR3 sequence: CASSLQGLGEKLFF. As DNA, the CDR3 is TGCGCCAGCAGCCTACAGGGATTAGGGGAAAAACTGTTTTTT.